These 21 T cell receptor beta chains were all obtained from the same sample, sequenced in a study of PD-1 blockade in classical Hodgkin lymphoma. The protocol was immunoSEQ multiplex PCR, while the TCRdb copy is restricted to in-frame clones and leaves out a portion. The data show some 34,000 clones, approximately 65% seen once. Stated time point: cycle 4 day 1 (C4D1), after around six weeks of nivolumab. Every patient had relapsed following autologous stem cell transplantation, and cohorts differed in brentuximab vedotin exposure. Sequences were derived from peripheral blood mononuclear cells (PBMCs), sampled before the fourth cycle of nivolumab. The receptors were sampled from a human donor with classical Hodgkin lymphoma.

By sample fraction, this clone is medium-sized. This chain uses TRBV27 with TRBJ2-2, with a tentative D call TRBD1 (6 bases). Germline V CDR1 and CDR2: MNHEY, SMNVEV (reference sequence). V was pared by 2 bases and J by 5 bases, with 15 bases between. The CDR3 runs 16 residues. This chain's CDR3 is CASSLGGHLSTGELFF. The CDR3 nucleotides are TGTGCCAGCAGTTTAGGGGGACACCTGAGTACCGGGGAGCTGTTTTTT.

This clone has a handful of counts. The V gene is TRBV4-1, the J gene TRBJ2-7; TRBD2 matches at 13 bases. The CDR3 totals 16 residues. V lost 4 bases to trimming and J lost 4 bases; unmatched junction nucleotides: 7. From germline, CDR1 is MGHRA and CDR2 YSYEKL. The CDR3 is CASSPGLAGAAYEQYF. The CDR3 coding sequence is TGCGCCAGCAGCCCAGGACTAGCGGGGGCCGCTTACGAGCAGTACTTC.

The count of this clone is one. The rearrangement joins TRBV12-5 to TRBJ2-1; no definite D call. The germline gives CDR1 LGHNT, CDR2 FRNRAP. The CDR3 contains 13 residues. The V end lost 5 bases, the J end lost 3 bases, and 8 bases lay between the germline ends. The CDR3, as DNA: TGTGCTAGTGGTCCATGGGACTACAATGAGCAGTTCTTC. Its translation: CASGPWDYNEQFF.

V usage is TRBV7-9 and J usage is TRBJ1-2, with 8 nucleotides matching TRBD1. The length of the CDR3 is 14 residues. Germline values: CDR1 SEHNR, CDR2 FQNEAQ (reference sequence). Unmatched junction bases numbered 3, after V lost 2 bases and J lost 4 bases. As DNA, the CDR3 is TGTGCCAGCAGCTTAATGGGACAGGCCTATGGCTACACCTTC. This encodes CASSLMGQAYGYTF.

This clone is medium-sized (0.01 to 0.1%) within its sample. The V gene is TRBV4-1, the J gene TRBJ2-4; TRBD2 matches 8 bases. Per the germline V gene, CDR1 is MGHRA and CDR2 is YSYEKL. The V gene end was trimmed by 8 bases and the J gene end by 0 bases; junction bases not matched to a gene: 6. This CDR3 is built from 15 residues. The CDR3 loop is CASGTSILAKNIQYF. The CDR3 DNA reads as TGCGCCAGCGGGACTAGTATACTAGCCAAAAACATTCAGTACTTC.

The chain uses TRBV6-1 and TRBJ2-5; possible D gene TRBD1, 6 bases. In germline, CDR1 is MNHNS, CDR2 SASEGT. Trimming took 2 bases from V and 7 from J, leaving 17 bases between them. This CDR3 is 15 amino acids long. Here the CDR3 DNA reads TGTGCCAGCAGTGAACAGGGGCGTGTGAGTGGGACCCAGTACTTC. It specifies CASSEQGRVSGTQYF.

This clone was counted a few times. V and J are TRBV4-2 and TRBJ2-7; tentatively, D is TRBD1 (6 bases). Per the germline V gene, CDR1 is LGHNA and CDR2 is YNFKEQ. The CDR3 contains 13 residues. V lost 3 bases and J 3 bases, leaving 9 bases between the germline ends. The CDR3 DNA reads TGTGCCAGCAGCCAGGGACAAGACTACGAGCAGTACTTC. Protein sequence: CASSQGQDYEQYF.

The chain combines TRBV29-1 with TRBJ2-1; D perhaps matches TRBD1 (6 bases). With 2 bases removed from V and 4 bases from J, the gap between germline ends came to 12 bases. CDR1 and CDR2 (germline): SQVTM, ANQGSEA. There are 14 residues in the CDR3. As DNA, the CDR3 is TGCAGCGTTGAACAGGGGATGATGTACAATGAGCAGTTCTTC. Amino acids: CSVEQGMMYNEQFF.

J is TRBJ2-1 and V is TRBV7-2; 9 bases are a match to TRBD1. Germline V gives CDR1 SGHTA, CDR2 FQGNSA. The CDR3 has 18 amino acids. With V trimmed by 5 bases and J by 0 bases, 11 bases remained unmatched. Here the CDR3 DNA reads TGTGCCAGCAGCCGGACAGGGGCGGGTCGTAGCTCCTACAATGAGCAGTTCTTC. Its protein is CASSRTGAGRSSYNEQFF.

This chain uses TRBV6-9 with TRBJ2-7, with 9 nucleotides matching TRBD1. Unmatched junction bases numbered 2, after V lost 3 bases and J lost 2 bases. Germline V gene lookup returns CDR1 MNHGY and CDR2 SVAAGI. The CDR3 totals 14 residues. CDR3 in amino acids: CASSYGTGPYEQYF. CDR3 bases: TGTGCCAGCAGTTACGGGACAGGGCCCTACGAGCAGTACTTC.

This clone came up once. The V and J genes are TRBV19 and TRBJ2-7, with D uncertain. Germline CDR1 is LNHDA and CDR2 is SQIVND (reference sequence). The CDR3 spans 18 residues. The V end lost 0 bases, the J end lost 0 bases, and 18 bases lay between the germline ends. CDR3 in amino acids: CASSIDLGAQLLSYEQYF. CDR3 bases: TGTGCCAGTAGTATAGATCTAGGAGCTCAGCTTCTCTCCTACGAGCAGTACTTC.

In nucleotides, the CDR3 is TGTGCCAGCAGTGGCACCTGGGCTAATGAAAAACTGTTTTTT. Its translation: CASSGTWANEKLFF. The chain employs TRBV6-1 and TRBJ1-4, with no clear D. The CDR3 has 14 residues. V dropped 4 bases and J dropped 3 bases, with 9 bases sitting between them. Looked up from germline, CDR1 is MNHNS and CDR2 is SASEGT.

The count of this clone is one. The CDR3 coding sequence is TGTGCCAGCAGTAAGGGACAGGGGTTCGGCTACACCTTC. Translating gives CASSKGQGFGYTF. V gene TRBV25-1 combines with J gene TRBJ1-2, with 10 bases lining up with TRBD1. The CDR3 loop spans 13 amino acids. Germline CDR1 reads MGHDK; CDR2 reads SYGVNS. V shed 5 bases, J shed 8 bases, and the junction held 5 bases outside the gene matches.

The chain carries TRBV5-1 and TRBJ1-4; D perhaps matches TRBD1 (5 bases). V was cut by 4 bases and J by 7 bases, with 17 bases left in between. This CDR3 has 15 residues. The germline V gene has CDR1 SGHRS and CDR2 YFSETQ. As DNA, the CDR3 is TGCGCCAGCAGCCCTCAGGGCCTGGGGAGTGAAAAACTGTTTTTT. It translates to CASSPQGLGSEKLFF.

This chain's CDR3 is CASSLRGAAYNEQFF. The CDR3 DNA sequence: TGTGCCAGCAGCCTACGGGGGGCGGCCTACAATGAGCAGTTCTTC. This chain links TRBV7-6 with TRBJ2-1; a weak D match, TRBD2 (7 bases). Germline V gene data show CDR1 as SGHVS and CDR2 as FNYEAQ. The CDR3 is 15 amino acids. Trimming stripped 5 bases from V and 2 bases from J, with 13 bases between.

This chain connects TRBV29-1 to TRBJ2-1; 8 positions match TRBD1. Germline-derived CDR1 and CDR2 are SQVTM and ANQGSEA. This CDR3 comprises 15 residues. Trimming removed 6 bases from V and 2 bases from J; junction bases left unmatched: 9. For the CDR3, the DNA is TGCAGCGTCCCTGGACGACAGGGGCCCTACAATGAGCAGTTCTTC. Amino acids: CSVPGRQGPYNEQFF.

The rearrangement uses TRBV9 and TRBJ1-1, with 7 bases fitting TRBD1. The V gene's germline CDR1 is SGDLS and CDR2 YYNGEE. The CDR3 loop spans 15 amino acids. The ends lost 3 bases at V and 4 bases at J; junction bases unmatched: 9. CDR3 sequence: CASSEKGAPSTEAFF. The CDR3 DNA follows: TGTGCCAGCAGCGAAAAGGGGGCTCCAAGCACTGAAGCTTTCTTT.

This CDR3 reads CASSQDLYSVEGDEQFF. The CDR3 DNA sequence: TGCGCCAGCAGCCAAGATCTGTATTCCGTCGAGGGCGATGAGCAGTTCTTC. V is TRBV4-1 and J is TRBJ2-1; D might be TRBD2 (5 bases). This CDR3 is built from 17 residues. V lost 0 bases to trimming and J lost 8 bases, with 20 bases between them. CDR1 and CDR2 (germline): MGHRA, YSYEKL.

The CDR3 nucleotides read TGTGCCAGTAGTATAGATTTTGGTGGGGAGACCCAGTACTTC. It translates to CASSIDFGGETQYF. V usage is TRBV19 and J usage is TRBJ2-5; no clear D gene. Per germline, CDR1 LNHDA and CDR2 SQIVND (reference sequence). The CDR3 totals 14 residues. Trimming cost V 0 bases and J 5 bases, with 10 bases left between them. Full variable domain (rest looked up from reference TRBV19 and TRBJ2-5): DGGITQSPKYLFRKEGQNVTLSCEQNLNHDAMYWYRQDPGQGLRLIYYSQIVNDFQKGDIAEGYSVSREKKESFPLTVTSAQKNPTAFYLCASSIDFGGETQYFGPGTRLLVL.

The genes are TRBV4-2 and TRBJ2-3; D ambiguous. The CDR3 totals 15 residues. Germline CDR1 and CDR2: LGHNA and YNFKEQ. V was trimmed by 0 bases and J by 9 bases, leaving 16 bases between them. This chain's CDR3 is CASSQDEVDSETQYF. The CDR3 DNA reads TGTGCCAGCAGCCAAGATGAGGTGGATTCCGAGACGCAGTATTTT.

In nucleotides, the CDR3 is TGTGCCAGCAGCGTATTAGGACTCTCTGGAAACACCATATATTTT. This encodes CASSVLGLSGNTIYF. V and J are TRBV9 and TRBJ1-3; D unclear. Germline CDR1 SGDLS, CDR2 YYNGEE. This CDR3 region has 15 residues. Trimming pared 1 base from V and 0 bases from J, leaving 8 bases between.